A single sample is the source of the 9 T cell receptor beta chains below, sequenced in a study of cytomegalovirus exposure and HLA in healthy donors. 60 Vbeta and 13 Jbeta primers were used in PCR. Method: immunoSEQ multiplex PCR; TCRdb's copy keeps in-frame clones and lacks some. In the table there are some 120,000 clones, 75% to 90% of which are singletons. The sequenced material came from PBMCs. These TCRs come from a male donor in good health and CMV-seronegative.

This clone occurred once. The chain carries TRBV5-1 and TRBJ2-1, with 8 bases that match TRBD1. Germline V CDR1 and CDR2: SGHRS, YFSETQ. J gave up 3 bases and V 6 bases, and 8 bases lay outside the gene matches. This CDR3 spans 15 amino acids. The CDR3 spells CASTPAGQDYNEQFF. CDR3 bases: TGCGCCAGCACCCCTGCGGGACAGGACTACAATGAGCAGTTCTTC.

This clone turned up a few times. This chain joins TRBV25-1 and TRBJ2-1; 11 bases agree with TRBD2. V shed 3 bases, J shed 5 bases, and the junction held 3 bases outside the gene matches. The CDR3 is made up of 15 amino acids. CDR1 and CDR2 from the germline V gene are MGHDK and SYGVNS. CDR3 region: CASSDRLAGNNEQFF. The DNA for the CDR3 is TGTGCCAGCAGTGACCGACTAGCGGGGAACAATGAGCAGTTCTTC.

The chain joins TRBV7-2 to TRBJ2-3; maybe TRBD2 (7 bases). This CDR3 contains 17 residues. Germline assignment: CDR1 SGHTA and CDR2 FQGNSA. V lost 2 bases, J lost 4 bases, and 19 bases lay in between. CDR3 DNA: TGTGCCAGCAGCTTACCTTCTTTAGGGGGGGAGTCAGATACGCAGTATTTT. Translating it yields CASSLPSLGGESDTQYF.

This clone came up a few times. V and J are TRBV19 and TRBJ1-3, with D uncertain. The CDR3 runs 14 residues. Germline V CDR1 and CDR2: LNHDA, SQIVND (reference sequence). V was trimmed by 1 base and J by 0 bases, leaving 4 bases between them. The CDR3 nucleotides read TGTGCCAGTAGTATAGGGAGCTCTGGAAACACCATATATTTT. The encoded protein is CASSIGSSGNTIYF.

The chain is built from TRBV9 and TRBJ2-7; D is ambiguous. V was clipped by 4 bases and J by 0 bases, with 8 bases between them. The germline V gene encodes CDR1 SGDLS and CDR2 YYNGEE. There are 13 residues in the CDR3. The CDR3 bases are TGTGCCAGCAGCCCGGTCGGCTCCTACGAGCAGTACTTC. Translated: CASSPVGSYEQYF.

As DNA, the CDR3 is TGTGCCAGCAGCAGTAGCGGGGAGACTTCCAAAAACATTCAGTACTTC. Its translation is CASSSSGETSKNIQYF. This chain joins TRBV25-1 and TRBJ2-4; TRBD2 aligns across 8 bases. Germline V gene lookup returns CDR1 MGHDK and CDR2 SYGVNS. The CDR3 has 16 residues. V gave up 6 bases and J gave up 2 bases; unmatched junction bases: 9.

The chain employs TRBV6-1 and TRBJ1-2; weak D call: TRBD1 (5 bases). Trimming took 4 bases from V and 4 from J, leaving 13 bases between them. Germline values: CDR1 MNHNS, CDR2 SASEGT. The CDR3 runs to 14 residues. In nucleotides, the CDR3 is TGTGCCAGCAGTGTAGGGAGGGGAGCCTATGGCTACACCTTC. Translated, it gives CASSVGRGAYGYTF.

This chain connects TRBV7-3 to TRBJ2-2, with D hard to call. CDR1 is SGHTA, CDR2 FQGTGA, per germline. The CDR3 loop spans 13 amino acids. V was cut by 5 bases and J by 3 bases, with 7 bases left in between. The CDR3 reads CASSQKDTGELFF. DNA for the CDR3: TGTGCCAGCAGCCAGAAAGACACCGGGGAGCTGTTTTTT.

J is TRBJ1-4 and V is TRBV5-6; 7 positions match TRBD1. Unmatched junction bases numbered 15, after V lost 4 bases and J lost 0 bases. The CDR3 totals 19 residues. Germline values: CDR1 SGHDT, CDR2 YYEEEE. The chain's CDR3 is CASSPFKTGTAATNEKLFF. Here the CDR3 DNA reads TGTGCCAGCAGCCCCTTTAAAACCGGGACAGCCGCAACTAATGAAAAACTGTTTTTT. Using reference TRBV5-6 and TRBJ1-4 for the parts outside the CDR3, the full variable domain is DAGVTQSPTHLIKTRGQQVTLRCSPKSGHDTVSWYQQALGQGPQFIFQYYEEEERQRGNFPDRFSGHQFPNYSSELNVNALLLGDSALYLCASSPFKTGTAATNEKLFFGSGTQLSVL.